This paragraph reports one TCR beta chain. Its antigen is not identified. Some clones are missing from TCRdb's copy, which holds only in-frame ones; the method was immunoSEQ multiplex PCR. Of around 63,000 clones listed, about 79% are singletons. The sample belongs to a study of vaccination effects on CD4 cells after COVID-19. General study results and limits: Clones from infection and from vaccination both contracted markedly late after vaccination. Nearly all vaccine-induced clones in healthy recipients recognized only SARS-CoV-2.

With 4 bases removed from V and 0 bases from J, the gap between germline ends came to 14 bases. The CDR3 is made up of 16 amino acids. In germline, CDR1 is SGHDT, CDR2 YYEEEE. The ViraFEST assay expanded antigen-specific CD4+ T cells with viral peptide pools before sequencing. After more than 8 days in culture, the CD4+ T cells were isolated. None of the vaccinated had previously contracted SARS-CoV-2, and their nucleocapsid antibodies tested negative. It was with around 9.9 IU/ml IL-2 and 9.5 to 10 ug/ml peptides that 2 million to 2.5 million PBMC per well were cultured. The authors replaced half the medium with IL-2 medium on days 3 and 7.

This TCR was sampled from a human donor who received a COVID-19 vaccine. This rearrangement joins TRBV5-6 to TRBJ2-1; no definite D call. The sequences come from CD4+ T cells from PBMCs cultured with HCoV-OC43 spike peptides, collected before COVID-19 vaccination. Specified subset: HCoV-OC43 spike overlapping peptide pool stimulation. The CDR3 region has the DNA TGTGCCAGCAGCGCTGAGCAACTAAGCTCCTACAATGAGCAGTTCTTC. Translation gives CASSAEQLSSYNEQFF.